This TCR beta chain emerged from a study of patients and donors after allogeneic stem cell transplantation. This CDR3 has 13 residues. J was trimmed by 3 bases and V by 6 bases; bases with no gene match: 2. TCRdb fed the RT-PCR reads into MiXCR, producing one record per CDR3 protein. This table has about 16,000 distinct CDR3 sequences, roughly a quarter appearing once. Sequences were obtained from blood, either unsorted or a sorted T cell fraction (not recorded which). The clonotype comes from a human donor who was either an allogeneic HSCT recipient or a stem cell or donor lymphocyte infusion donor (not recorded which). It is not recorded whose cells these are; they may come from a transplant donor. V and J are TRBV12-3 or TRBV12-4 and TRBJ1-5; TRBD1 matches 7 bases. The CDR3 nucleotides read TGTGCCAGCAGCGACAGGGCCAATCAGCCCCAGCATTTT. As protein: CASSDRANQPQHF.